This note documents a single TCR beta chain sequence. Measured with immunoSEQ multiplex PCR; TCRdb has only the in-frame clones, and not every one. The table includes roughly 290,000 clones, under 90% detected once. These data come from a study of blood T cell repertoires in COVID-19. Study context: Samples taken during acute and convalescent COVID-19 were collected in the United States, Italy and Spain.

After removal of 1 base from V and 8 bases from J, the junction contained 4 bases not matched to a gene. CDR1 is LGHDT, CDR2 YNNKEL, per germline (reference sequence). This CDR3 has 14 amino acids. Sequenced: PBMCs or T cells enriched from blood (not recorded which). This TCR derives from a woman aged 40 to 50 who had recovered from COVID-19. The gene calls are TRBV3-1 (or the pseudogene TRBV3-2) and TRBJ2-1; 8 positions match TRBD1. The CDR3 is CASSQGRGLYEQFF. The CDR3 DNA sequence: TGTGCCAGCAGCCAAGGCAGGGGGCTGTATGAGCAGTTCTTC.